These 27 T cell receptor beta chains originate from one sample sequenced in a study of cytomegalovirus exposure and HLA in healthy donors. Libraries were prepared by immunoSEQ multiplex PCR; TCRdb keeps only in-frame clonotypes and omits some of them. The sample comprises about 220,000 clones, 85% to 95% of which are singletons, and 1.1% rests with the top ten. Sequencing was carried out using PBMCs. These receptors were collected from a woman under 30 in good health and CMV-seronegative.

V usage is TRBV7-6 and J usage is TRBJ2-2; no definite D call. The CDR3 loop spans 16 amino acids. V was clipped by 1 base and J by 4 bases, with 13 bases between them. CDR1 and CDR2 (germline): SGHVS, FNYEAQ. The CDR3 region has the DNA TGTGCCAGCAGCTTAGGGTCCCCTTCTACCACCGGGGAGCTGTTTTTT. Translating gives CASSLGSPSTTGELFF. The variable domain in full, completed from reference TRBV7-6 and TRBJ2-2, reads GAGVSQSPRYKVTKRGQDVALRCDPISGHVSLYWYRQALGQGPEFLTYFNYEAQQDKSGLPNDRFSAERPEGSISTLTIQRTEQRDSAMYRCASSLGSPSTTGELFFGEGSRLTVL.

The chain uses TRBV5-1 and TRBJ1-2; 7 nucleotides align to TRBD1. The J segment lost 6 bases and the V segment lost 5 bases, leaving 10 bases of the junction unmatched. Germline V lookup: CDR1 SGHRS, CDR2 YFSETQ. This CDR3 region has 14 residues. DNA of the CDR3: TGCGCCAGCAGAAGGGACAGCCCCATGGATGGCTACACCTTC. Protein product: CASRRDSPMDGYTF. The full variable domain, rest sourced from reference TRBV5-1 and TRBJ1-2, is KAGVTQTPRYLIKTRGQQVTLSCSPISGHRSVSWYQQTPGQGLQFLFEYFSETQRNKGNFPGRFSGRQFSNSRSEMNVSTLELGDSALYLCASRRDSPMDGYTFGSGTRLTVV.

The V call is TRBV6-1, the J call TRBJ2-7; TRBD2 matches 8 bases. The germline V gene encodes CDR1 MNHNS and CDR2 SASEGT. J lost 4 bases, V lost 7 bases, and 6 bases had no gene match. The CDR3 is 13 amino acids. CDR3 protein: CASIPTSGYEQYF. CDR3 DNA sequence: TGTGCCAGCATCCCCACTAGCGGATACGAGCAGTACTTC.

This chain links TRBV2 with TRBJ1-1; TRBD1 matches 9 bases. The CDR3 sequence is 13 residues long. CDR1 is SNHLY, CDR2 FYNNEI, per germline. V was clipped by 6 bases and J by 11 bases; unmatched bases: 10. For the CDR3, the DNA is TGTGCCAGCAGACTGTCGGGACAGGGCCATGCTTTCTTT. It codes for CASRLSGQGHAFF.

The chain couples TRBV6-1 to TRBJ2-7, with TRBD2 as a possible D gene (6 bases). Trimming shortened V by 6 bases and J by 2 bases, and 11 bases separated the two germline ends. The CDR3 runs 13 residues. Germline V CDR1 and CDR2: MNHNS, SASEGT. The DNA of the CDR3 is TGTGCCAGCAGATCGGGAGTAACCTACGAGCAGTACTTC. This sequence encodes CASRSGVTYEQYF.

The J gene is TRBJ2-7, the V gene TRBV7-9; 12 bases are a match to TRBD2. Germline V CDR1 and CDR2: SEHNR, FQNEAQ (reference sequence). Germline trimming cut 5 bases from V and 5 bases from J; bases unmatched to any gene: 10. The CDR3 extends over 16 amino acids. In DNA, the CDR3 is TGTGCCAGCAGCCCACCACTAGCGGGAGGATTGCACGAGCAGTACTTC. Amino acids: CASSPPLAGGLHEQYF. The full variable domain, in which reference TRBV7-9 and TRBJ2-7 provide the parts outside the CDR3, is DTGVSQNPRHKITKRGQNVTFRCDPISEHNRLYWYRQTLGQGPEFLTYFQNEAQLEKSRLLSDRFSAERPKGSFSTLEIQRTEQGDSAMYLCASSPPLAGGLHEQYFGPGTRLTVT.

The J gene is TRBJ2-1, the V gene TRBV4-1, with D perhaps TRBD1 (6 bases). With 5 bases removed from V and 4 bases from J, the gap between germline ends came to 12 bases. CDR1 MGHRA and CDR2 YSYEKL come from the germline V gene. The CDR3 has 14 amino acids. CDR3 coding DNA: TGCGCCAGCAGCGCAGGGGACCCTTACAATGAGCAGTTCTTC. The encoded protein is CASSAGDPYNEQFF.

The CDR3 region has the DNA TGTGCCAGCAGCCACAGGGACGGCGAGCAGTACTTC. It specifies CASSHRDGEQYF. The gene calls are TRBV7-9 and TRBJ2-7; the D gene is possibly TRBD1 (6 bases). V shed 5 bases and J shed 6 bases, with 11 bases lying between them. This CDR3 is built from 12 residues. Germline values: CDR1 SEHNR, CDR2 FQNEAQ (reference sequence).

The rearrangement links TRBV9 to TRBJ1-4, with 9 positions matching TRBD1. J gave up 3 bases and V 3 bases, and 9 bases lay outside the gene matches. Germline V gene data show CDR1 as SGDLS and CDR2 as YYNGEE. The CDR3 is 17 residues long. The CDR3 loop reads CASSEGTGSRANEKLFF. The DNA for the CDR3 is TGTGCCAGCAGCGAGGGGACAGGGAGTCGGGCTAATGAAAAACTGTTTTTT.

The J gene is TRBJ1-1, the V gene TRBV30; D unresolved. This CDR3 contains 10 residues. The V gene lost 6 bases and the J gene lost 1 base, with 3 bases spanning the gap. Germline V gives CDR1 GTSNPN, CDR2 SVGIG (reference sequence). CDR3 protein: CACKNTEAFF. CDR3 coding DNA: TGTGCCTGCAAGAACACTGAAGCTTTCTTT.

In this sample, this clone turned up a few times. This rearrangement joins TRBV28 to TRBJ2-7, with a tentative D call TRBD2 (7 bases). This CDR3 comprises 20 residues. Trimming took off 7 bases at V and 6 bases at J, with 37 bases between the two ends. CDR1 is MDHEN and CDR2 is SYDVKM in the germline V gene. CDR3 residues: CASTSGAGDILTAFGVEQYF. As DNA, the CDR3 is TGTGCCAGCACCTCTGGGGCGGGGGACATATTAACTGCTTTTGGCGTCGAGCAGTACTTC.

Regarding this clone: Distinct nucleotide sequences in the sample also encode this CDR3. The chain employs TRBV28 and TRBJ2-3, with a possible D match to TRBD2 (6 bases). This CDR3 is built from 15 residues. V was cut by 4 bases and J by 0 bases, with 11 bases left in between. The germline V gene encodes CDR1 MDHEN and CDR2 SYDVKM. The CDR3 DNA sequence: TGTGCCAGCAGTTCCCCGCGGGGTAGCACAGATACGCAGTATTTT. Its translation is CASSSPRGSTDTQYF.

CDR3 region: CASSSREGPKESSYNEQFF. DNA of the CDR3: TGCGCCAGCAGTTCGCGGGAGGGTCCGAAAGAAAGCTCCTACAATGAGCAGTTCTTC. The chain links TRBV10-1 to TRBJ2-1, with 9 bases that match TRBD2. From germline, CDR1 is WNHNN and CDR2 SYGVQD (reference sequence). V was clipped by 5 bases and J by 0 bases; unmatched bases: 14. CDR3 length equals 19 residues.

CDR3 protein: CASSVDPLAGILNEQFF. DNA of the CDR3: TGTGCCAGCAGCGTAGATCCCCTAGCGGGTATCCTGAATGAGCAGTTCTTC. The chain joins TRBV9 to TRBJ2-1; TRBD2 matches at 8 bases. After removal of 0 bases from V and 7 bases from J, the junction contained 12 bases not matched to a gene. The CDR3 has 17 residues. The germline gives CDR1 SGDLS, CDR2 YYNGEE.

This CDR3 reads CSARLPPGYTF. The CDR3 DNA follows: TGCAGTGCTAGACTACCGCCGGGCTACACCTTC. The chain has TRBV20-1 and TRBJ1-2, with no clear D. This CDR3 contains 11 residues. Germline V CDR1 and CDR2: DFQATT, SNEGSKA (reference sequence). V was clipped by 2 bases and J by 8 bases, with 9 bases between them.

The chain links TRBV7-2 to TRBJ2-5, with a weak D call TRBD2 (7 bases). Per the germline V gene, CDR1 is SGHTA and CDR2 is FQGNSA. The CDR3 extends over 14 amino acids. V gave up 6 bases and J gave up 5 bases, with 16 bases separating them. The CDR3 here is CASRNVGGLETQYF. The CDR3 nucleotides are TGTGCCAGCAGGAACGTGGGGGGGCTGGAGACCCAGTACTTC.

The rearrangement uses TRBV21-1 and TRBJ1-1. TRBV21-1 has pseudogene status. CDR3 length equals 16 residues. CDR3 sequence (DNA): TGTGCCAGCAGCGAGTTGATATGGGGGAGGAGCACTGAAGCTTTCTTT. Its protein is CASSELIWGRSTEAFF.

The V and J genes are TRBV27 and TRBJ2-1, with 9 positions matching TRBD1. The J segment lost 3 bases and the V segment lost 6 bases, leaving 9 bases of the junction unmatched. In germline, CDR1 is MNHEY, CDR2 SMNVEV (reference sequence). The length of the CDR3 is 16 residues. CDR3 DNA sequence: TGTGCCAGCAGGCACAGGGGGCCCCCACTCTACAATGAGCAGTTCTTC. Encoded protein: CASRHRGPPLYNEQFF.

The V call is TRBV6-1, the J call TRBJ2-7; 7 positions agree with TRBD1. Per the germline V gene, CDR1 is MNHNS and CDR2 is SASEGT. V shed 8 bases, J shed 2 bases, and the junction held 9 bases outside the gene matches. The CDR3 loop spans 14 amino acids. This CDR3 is CASHPGTDTYEQYF. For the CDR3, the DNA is TGTGCCAGCCACCCCGGGACAGACACCTACGAGCAGTACTTC.

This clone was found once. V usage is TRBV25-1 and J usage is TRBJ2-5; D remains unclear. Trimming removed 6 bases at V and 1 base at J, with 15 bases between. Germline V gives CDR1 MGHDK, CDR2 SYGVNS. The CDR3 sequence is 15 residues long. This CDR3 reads CASSNTPGSQETQYF. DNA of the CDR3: TGTGCCAGCAGCAACACTCCGGGTTCCCAAGAGACCCAGTACTTC.

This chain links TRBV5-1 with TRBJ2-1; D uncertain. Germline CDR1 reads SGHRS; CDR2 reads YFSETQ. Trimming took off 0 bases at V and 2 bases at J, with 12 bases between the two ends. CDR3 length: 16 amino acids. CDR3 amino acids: CASSLAPPTTYNEQFF. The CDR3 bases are TGCGCCAGCAGCTTGGCCCCTCCGACAACCTACAATGAGCAGTTCTTC.

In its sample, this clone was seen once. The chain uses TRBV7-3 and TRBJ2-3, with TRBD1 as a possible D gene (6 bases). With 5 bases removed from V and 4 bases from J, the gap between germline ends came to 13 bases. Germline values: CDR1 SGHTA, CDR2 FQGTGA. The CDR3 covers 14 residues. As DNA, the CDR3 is TGTGCCAGCAGCCCATCACAGGGTTCAGATACGCAGTATTTT. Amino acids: CASSPSQGSDTQYF.

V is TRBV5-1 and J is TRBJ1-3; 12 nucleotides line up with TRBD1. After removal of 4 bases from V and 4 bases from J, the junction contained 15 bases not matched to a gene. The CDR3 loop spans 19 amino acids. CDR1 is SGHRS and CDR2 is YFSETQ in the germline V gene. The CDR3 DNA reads TGCGCCAGCAGCCGATCGGGACAGGGGGCGCGAGACGTCGGAAACACCATATATTTT. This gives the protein CASSRSGQGARDVGNTIYF.

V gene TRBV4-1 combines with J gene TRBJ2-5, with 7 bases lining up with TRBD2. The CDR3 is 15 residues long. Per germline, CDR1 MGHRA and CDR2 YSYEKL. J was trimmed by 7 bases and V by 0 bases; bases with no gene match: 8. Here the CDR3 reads CASSQDRLAVGTQYF. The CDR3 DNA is TGCGCCAGCAGCCAAGATCGACTAGCTGTCGGGACCCAGTACTTC.

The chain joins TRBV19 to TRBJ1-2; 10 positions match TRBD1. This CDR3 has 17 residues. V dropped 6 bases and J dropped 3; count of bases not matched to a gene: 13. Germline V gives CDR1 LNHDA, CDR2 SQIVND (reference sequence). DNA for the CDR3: TGTGCCAGTAGCCCCAAACCGGGACAGGGGTTCTACTATGGCTACACCTTC. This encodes CASSPKPGQGFYYGYTF.

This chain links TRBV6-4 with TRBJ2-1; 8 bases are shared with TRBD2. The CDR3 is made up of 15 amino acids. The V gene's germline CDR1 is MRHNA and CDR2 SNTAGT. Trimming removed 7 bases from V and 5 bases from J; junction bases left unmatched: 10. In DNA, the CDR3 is TGTGCCAGCATCCCAAGCGGGAGTCCCCACAATGAGCAGTTCTTC. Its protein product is CASIPSGSPHNEQFF.

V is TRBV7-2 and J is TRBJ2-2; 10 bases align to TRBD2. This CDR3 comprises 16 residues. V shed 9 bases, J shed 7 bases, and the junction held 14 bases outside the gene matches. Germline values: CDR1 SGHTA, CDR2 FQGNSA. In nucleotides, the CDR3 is TGTGCCAGGGAGCCAGTTAGCGGGAGGTTTGGCGGGGAGCTGTTTTTT. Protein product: CAREPVSGRFGGELFF.